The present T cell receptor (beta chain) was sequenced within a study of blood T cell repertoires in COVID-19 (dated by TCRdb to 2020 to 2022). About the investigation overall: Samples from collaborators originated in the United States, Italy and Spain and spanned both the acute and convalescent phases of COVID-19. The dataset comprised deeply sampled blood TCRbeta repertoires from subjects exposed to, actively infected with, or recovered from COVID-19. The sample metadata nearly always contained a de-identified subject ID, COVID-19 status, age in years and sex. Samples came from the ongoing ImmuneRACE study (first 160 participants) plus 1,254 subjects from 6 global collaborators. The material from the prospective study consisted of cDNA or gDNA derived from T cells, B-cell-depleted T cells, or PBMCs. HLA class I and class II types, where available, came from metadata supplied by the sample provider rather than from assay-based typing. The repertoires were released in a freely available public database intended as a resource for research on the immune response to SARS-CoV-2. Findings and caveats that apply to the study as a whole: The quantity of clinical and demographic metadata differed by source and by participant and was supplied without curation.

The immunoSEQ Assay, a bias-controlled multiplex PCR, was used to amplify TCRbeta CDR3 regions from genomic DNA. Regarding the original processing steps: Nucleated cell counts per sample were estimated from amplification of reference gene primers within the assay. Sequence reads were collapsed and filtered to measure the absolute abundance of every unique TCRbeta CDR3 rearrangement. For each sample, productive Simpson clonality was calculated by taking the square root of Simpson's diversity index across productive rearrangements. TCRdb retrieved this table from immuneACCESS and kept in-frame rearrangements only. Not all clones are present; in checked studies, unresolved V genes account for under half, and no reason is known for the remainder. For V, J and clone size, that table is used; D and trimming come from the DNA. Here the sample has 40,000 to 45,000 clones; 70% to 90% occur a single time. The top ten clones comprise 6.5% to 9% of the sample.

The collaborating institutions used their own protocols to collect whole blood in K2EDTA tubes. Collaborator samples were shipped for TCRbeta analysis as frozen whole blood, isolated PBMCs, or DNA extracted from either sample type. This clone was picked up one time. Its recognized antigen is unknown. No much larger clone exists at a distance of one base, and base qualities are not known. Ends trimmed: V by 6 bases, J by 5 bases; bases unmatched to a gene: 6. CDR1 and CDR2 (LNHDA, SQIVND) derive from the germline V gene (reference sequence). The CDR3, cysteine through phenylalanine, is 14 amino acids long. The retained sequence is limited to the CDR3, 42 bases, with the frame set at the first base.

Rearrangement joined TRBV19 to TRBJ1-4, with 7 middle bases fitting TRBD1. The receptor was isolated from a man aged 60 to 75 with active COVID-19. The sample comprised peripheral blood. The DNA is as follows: TGTGCCAGTAGCCTCCGACAGGGAAATGAAAAACTGTTTTTT. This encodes CASSLRQGNEKLFF.